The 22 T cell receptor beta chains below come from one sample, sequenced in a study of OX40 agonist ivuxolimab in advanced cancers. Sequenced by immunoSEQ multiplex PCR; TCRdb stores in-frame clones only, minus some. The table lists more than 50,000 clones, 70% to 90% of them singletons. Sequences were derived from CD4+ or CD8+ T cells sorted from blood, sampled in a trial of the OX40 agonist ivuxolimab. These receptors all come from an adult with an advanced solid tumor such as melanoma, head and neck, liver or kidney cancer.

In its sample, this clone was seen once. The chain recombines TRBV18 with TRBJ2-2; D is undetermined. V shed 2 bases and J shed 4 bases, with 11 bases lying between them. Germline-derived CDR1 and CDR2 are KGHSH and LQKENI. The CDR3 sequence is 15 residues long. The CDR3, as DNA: TGTGCCAGCTCACCAGGGATGCCGGGCACCGGGGAGCTGTTTTTT. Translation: CASSPGMPGTGELFF.

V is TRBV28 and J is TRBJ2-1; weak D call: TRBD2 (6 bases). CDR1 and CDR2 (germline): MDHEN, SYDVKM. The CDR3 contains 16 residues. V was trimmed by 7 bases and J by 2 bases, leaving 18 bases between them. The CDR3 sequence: CASISGGGIAYNEQFF. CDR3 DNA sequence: TGTGCCAGCATCTCCGGTGGGGGGATCGCCTACAATGAGCAGTTCTTC. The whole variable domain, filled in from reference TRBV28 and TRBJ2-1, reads DVKVTQSSRYLVKRTGEKVFLECVQDMDHENMFWYRQDPGLGLRLIYFSYDVKMKEKGDIPEGYSVSREKKERFSLILESASTNQTSMYLCASISGGGIAYNEQFFGPGTRLTVL.

The CDR3 DNA is TGTGCCAGTAGTCCCCGTACAGGGGGAAACACTGAAGCTTTCTTT. Its protein is CASSPRTGGNTEAFF. V is TRBV19 and J is TRBJ1-1, with TRBD1 identical over 8 bases. V dropped 5 bases and J dropped 2; count of bases not matched to a gene: 7. Per germline, CDR1 LNHDA and CDR2 SQIVND (reference sequence). The CDR3 loop spans 15 amino acids.

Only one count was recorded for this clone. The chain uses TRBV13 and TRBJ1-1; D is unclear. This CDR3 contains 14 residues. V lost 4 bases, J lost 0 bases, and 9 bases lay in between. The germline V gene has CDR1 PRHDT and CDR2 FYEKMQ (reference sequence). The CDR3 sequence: CASSSLWMNTEAFF. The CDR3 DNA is TGTGCCAGCAGCTCCTTGTGGATGAACACTGAAGCTTTCTTT.

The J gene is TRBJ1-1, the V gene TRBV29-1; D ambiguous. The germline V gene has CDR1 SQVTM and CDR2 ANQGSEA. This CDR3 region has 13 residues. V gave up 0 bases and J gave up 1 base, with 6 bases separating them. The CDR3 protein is CSVEDNPNTEAFF. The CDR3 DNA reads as TGCAGCGTTGAAGATAACCCGAACACTGAAGCTTTCTTT.

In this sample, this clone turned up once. The CDR3 DNA follows: TGCGCCAGCAGCCTCGGGACGGTTTACAATGAGCAGTTCTTC. Translated: CASSLGTVYNEQFF. The chain has TRBV5-1 and TRBJ2-1; D tentatively reads TRBD1 or TRBD2 (5 bases each). The V end was cut by 4 bases, the J end by 4 bases, with 12 bases between. The CDR3 runs to 14 residues. Looked up from germline, CDR1 is SGHRS and CDR2 is YFSETQ.

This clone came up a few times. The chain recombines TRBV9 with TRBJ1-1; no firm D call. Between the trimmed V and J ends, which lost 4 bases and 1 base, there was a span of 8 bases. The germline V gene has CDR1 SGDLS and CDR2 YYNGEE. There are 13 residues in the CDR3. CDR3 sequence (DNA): TGTGCCAGCAGCTCCCCGGGGAACACTGAAGCTTTCTTT. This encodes CASSSPGNTEAFF.

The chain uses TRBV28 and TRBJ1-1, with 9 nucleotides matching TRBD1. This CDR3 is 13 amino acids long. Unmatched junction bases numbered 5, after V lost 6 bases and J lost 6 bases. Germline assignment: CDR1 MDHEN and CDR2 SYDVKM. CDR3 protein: CASSPGQGPEAFF. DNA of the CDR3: TGTGCCAGCAGCCCCGGACAGGGGCCTGAAGCTTTCTTT.

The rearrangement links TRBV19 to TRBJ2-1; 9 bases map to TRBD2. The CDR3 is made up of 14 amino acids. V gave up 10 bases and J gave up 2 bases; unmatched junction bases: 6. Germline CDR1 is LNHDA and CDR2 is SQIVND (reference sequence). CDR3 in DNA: TGTGCCACCGCGACTAGCGGAGCCTACAATGAGCAGTTCTTC. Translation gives CATATSGAYNEQFF.

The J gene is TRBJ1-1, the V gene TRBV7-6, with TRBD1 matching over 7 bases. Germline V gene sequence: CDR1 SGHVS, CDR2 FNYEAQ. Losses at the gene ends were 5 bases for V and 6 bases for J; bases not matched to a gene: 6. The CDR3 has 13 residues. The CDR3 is CASSPADRAEAFF. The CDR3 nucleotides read TGTGCCAGCAGCCCTGCAGACAGGGCTGAAGCTTTCTTT.

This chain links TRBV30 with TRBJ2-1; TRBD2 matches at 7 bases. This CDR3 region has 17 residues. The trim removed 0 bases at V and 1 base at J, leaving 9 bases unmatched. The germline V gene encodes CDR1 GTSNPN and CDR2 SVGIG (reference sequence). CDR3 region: CAWSVPASGISYNEQFF. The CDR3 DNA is TGTGCCTGGAGTGTCCCGGCTAGCGGCATATCCTACAATGAGCAGTTCTTC.

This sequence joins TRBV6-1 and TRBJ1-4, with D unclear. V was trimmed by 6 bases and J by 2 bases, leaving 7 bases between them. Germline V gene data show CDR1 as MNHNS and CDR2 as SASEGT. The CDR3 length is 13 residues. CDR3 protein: CASRRQTNEKLFF. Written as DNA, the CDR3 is TGTGCCAGCAGGCGGCAGACTAATGAAAAACTGTTTTTT.

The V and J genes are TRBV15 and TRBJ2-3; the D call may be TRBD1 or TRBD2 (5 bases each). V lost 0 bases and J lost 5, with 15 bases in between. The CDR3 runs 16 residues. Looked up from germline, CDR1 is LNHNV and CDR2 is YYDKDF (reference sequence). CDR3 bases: TGTGCCACCAGCAGAGATCCAGGGACCCGTAAAGATACGCAGTATTTT. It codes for CATSRDPGTRKDTQYF.

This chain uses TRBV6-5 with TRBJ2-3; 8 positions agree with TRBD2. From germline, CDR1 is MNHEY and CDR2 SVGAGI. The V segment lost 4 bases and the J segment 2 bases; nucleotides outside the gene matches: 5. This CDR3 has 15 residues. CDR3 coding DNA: TGTGCCAGCAGTTCCTTCGGGGGGGCCACAGATACGCAGTATTTT. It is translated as CASSSFGGATDTQYF.

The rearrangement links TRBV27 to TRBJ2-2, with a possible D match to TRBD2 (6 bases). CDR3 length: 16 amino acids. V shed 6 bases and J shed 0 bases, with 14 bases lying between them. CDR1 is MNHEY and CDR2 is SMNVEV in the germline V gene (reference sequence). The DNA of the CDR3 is TGTGCCAGCAGCCTATGGGGGGACGCGAACACCGGGGAGCTGTTTTTT. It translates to CASSLWGDANTGELFF.

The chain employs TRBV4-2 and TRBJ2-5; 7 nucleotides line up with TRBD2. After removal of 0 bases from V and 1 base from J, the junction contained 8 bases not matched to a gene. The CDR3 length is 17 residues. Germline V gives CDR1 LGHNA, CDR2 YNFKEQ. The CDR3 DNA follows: TGTGCCAGCAGCCAAGATGTGTCGGGGGGACTCCAAGAGACCCAGTACTTC. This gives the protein CASSQDVSGGLQETQYF.

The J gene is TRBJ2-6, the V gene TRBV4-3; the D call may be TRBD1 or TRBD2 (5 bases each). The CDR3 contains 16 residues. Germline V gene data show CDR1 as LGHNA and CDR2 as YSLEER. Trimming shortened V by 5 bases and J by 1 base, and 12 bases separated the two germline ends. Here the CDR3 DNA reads TGCGCCAGCAGCACCACCTGGGGGTCTGGGGCCAACGTCCTGACTTTC. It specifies CASSTTWGSGANVLTF.

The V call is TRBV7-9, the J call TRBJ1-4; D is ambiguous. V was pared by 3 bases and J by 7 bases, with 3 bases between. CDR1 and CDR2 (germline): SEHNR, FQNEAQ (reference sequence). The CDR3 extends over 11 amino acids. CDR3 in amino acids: CASSFREKLFF. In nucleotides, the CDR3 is TGTGCCAGCAGCTTCCGTGAAAAACTGTTTTTT.

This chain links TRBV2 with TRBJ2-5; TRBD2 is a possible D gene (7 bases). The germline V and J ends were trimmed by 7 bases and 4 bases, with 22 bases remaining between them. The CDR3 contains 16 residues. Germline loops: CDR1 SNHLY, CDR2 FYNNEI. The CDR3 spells CASTGRGGNRRETQYF. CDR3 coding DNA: TGTGCCAGCACCGGTAGGGGGGGAAATCGCCGAGAGACCCAGTACTTC.

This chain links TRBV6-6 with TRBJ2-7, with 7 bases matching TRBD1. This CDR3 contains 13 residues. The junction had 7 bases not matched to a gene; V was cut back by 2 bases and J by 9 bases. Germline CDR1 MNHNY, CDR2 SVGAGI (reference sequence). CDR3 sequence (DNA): TGTGCCAGCAGTTACCCAGGGACAGCCAGGCAGTACTTC. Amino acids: CASSYPGTARQYF.

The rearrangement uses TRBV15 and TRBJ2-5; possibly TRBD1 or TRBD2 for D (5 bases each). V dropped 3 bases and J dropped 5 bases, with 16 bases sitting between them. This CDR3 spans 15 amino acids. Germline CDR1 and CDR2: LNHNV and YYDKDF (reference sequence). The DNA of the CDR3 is TGTGCCACCAGCAGTTCCGGGACCCCCGGGGAGACCCAGTACTTC. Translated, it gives CATSSSGTPGETQYF.

CDR3 protein: CASSARNLQGTYEQYF. The DNA of the CDR3 is TGTGCCAGCAGCGCAAGAAACCTACAGGGGACCTACGAGCAGTACTTC. The chain couples TRBV6-6 to TRBJ2-7, with 7 bases identical to TRBD1. CDR3 size: 16 residues. The germline CDR1 and CDR2 sequences are MNHNY and SVGAGI (reference sequence). The ends lost 6 bases at V and 2 bases at J; junction bases unmatched: 13.